These 11 T cell receptor beta chains share one sample of origin, sequenced in a study of CD8+ T cells in alopecia areata. Regarding treatment: oral pan-JAK inhibitor, 5-10 mg twice daily. Extraction of RNA preceded its reverse transcription into cDNA, which served as the sequencing template. Here immunoSEQ multiplex PCR was the method, and the copy in TCRdb shows in-frame clones only, minus some. The sample lists around 160,000 clones; 60% were seen once. This material consisted of CD4+ T cells sorted from blood, taken at week 24, from a patient treated with tofacitinib. The receptors were gathered from a human donor with alopecia areata.

This clone was observed a few times. The chain recombines TRBV6-5 with TRBJ2-7, with D possibly TRBD1 on 6 matching bases. The V gene's germline CDR1 is MNHEY and CDR2 SVGAGI. The CDR3 covers 12 residues. V was trimmed by 6 bases and J by 5 bases, leaving 11 bases between them. Here the CDR3 reads CASSQQGDEQYF. CDR3 coding DNA: TGTGCCAGCAGCCAACAGGGAGACGAGCAGTACTTC.

This clone was seen more than once but under ten times. The chain links TRBV25-1 to TRBJ2-5; no clear D. With 4 bases removed from V and 2 bases from J, the gap between germline ends came to 8 bases. The V gene's germline CDR1 is MGHDK and CDR2 SYGVNS. This CDR3 contains 13 residues. CDR3 nucleotides: TGTGCCAGCAGTGTGGGCGGACAAGAGACCCAGTACTTC. Translating it yields CASSVGGQETQYF.

The chain combines TRBV2 with TRBJ1-1; D not certain. Trimming stripped 8 bases from V and 5 bases from J, with 9 bases between. CDR3 size: 11 residues. CDR1 and CDR2 (germline): SNHLY, FYNNEI. CDR3 DNA sequence: TGTGCCAGCGGTGTTGGGACTGAAGCTTTCTTT. It encodes CASGVGTEAFF.

V usage is TRBV4-1 and J usage is TRBJ2-4; tentative D call: TRBD2 (6 bases). Looked up from germline, CDR1 is MGHRA and CDR2 is YSYEKL. V was cut by 2 bases and J by 0 bases, with 20 bases left in between. This CDR3 spans 19 amino acids. CDR3 sequence reads: CASSQPTTKPGGAKNIQYF. The CDR3, as DNA: TGCGCCAGCAGCCAACCCACGACTAAACCCGGGGGAGCCAAAAACATTCAGTACTTC.

The chain joins TRBV29-1 to TRBJ1-1; D gene ambiguous. CDR1 and CDR2 from the germline V gene are SQVTM and ANQGSEA. This CDR3 comprises 12 residues. Deletions cut 4 bases from V and 4 bases from J, with 10 bases between. Here the CDR3 reads CSVVGWATEAFF. DNA of the CDR3: TGCAGCGTTGTCGGCTGGGCCACTGAAGCTTTCTTT.

This clone was picked up a small number of times. Different DNA sequences within this sample yield the same CDR3. This chain connects TRBV6-5 to TRBJ1-2; D is uncertain. Germline V CDR1 and CDR2: MNHEY, SVGAGI. Trimming stripped 5 bases from V and 5 bases from J, with 12 bases between. The CDR3 totals 13 residues. Here the CDR3 DNA reads TGTGCCAGCAGTCCTGATTCGTCGTATGGCTACACCTTC. Its translation: CASSPDSSYGYTF.

V gene TRBV9 combines with J gene TRBJ1-1; D is ambiguous. The CDR3 extends over 11 amino acids. Germline CDR1 SGDLS, CDR2 YYNGEE. V lost 3 bases, J lost 3 bases, and 3 bases lay in between. The CDR3 bases are TGTGCCAGCAGCGGTGACACTGAAGCTTTCTTT. It is translated as CASSGDTEAFF.

The chain links TRBV7-9 to TRBJ2-1, with D tentatively TRBD2 (5 bases). Germline assignment: CDR1 SEHNR and CDR2 FQNEAQ (reference sequence). Deletions cut 6 bases from V and 5 bases from J, with 20 bases between. CDR3 length equals 16 residues. DNA for the CDR3: TGTGCCAGCAGGCATCGAGAGGACCTTAGCGACAATGAGCAGTTCTTC. This gives the protein CASRHREDLSDNEQFF.

This clone was seen a few times. The genes are TRBV27 and TRBJ2-3; D gene uncertain. The ends were cut back, 6 bases at V and 1 base at J, with 11 bases in the middle. The germline V gene has CDR1 MNHEY and CDR2 SMNVEV (reference sequence). CDR3 size: 14 residues. The CDR3 region has the DNA TGTGCCAGCAGCATGAACACCGGCACAGATACGCAGTATTTT. It is translated as CASSMNTGTDTQYF.

This clone has only one observation. Other DNA variants within this sample encode the same CDR3. This chain connects TRBV29-1 to TRBJ1-1, with D unresolved. Germline CDR1 reads SQVTM; CDR2 reads ANQGSEA. Trimming pared 3 bases from V and 0 bases from J, leaving 8 bases between. This CDR3 is built from 13 residues. CDR3 sequence reads: CSVERRMNTEAFF. CDR3 sequence (DNA): TGCAGCGTTGAGCGGCGGATGAACACTGAAGCTTTCTTT.

The V and J genes are TRBV30 and TRBJ1-1, with 10 bases fitting TRBD1. The germline gives CDR1 GTSNPN, CDR2 SVGIG (reference sequence). CDR3 size: 13 residues. V shed 8 bases and J 4 bases; nucleotides not matched to a gene: 7. The DNA of the CDR3 is TGTGCCGGGATGACAGGGGGCCTCACTGAAGCTTTCTTT. This gives the protein CAGMTGGLTEAFF.